Below, 14 T cell receptor beta chains from the same sample are listed, as sequenced in a study of T cell repertoires in cytomegalovirus infection. TCRdb called the reads again in MiXCR, with one record for every CDR3 protein. The sample yields 150,000 to 200,000 distinct CDR3 sequences, roughly 30% seen once. Sequencing was performed on PBMCs. These receptors were taken from a human donor in good health (CMV status not recorded). Some clones in this sample may be carry-over from other donors' samples.

This CDR3 reads CASSVATGATEAFF. CDR3 nucleotides: TGTGCCAGCAGCGTAGCCACAGGGGCGACTGAAGCTTTCTTT. The chain carries TRBV9 and TRBJ1-1, with 7 bases that match TRBD1. J gave up 5 bases and V 0 bases, and 4 bases lay outside the gene matches. The CDR3 has 14 residues. Germline V gene data show CDR1 as SGDLS and CDR2 as YYNGEE. Supplemented by reference TRBV9 and TRBJ1-1, the full variable domain reads DSGVTQTPKHLITATGQRVTLRCSPRSGDLSVYWYQQSLDQGLQFLIQYYNGEERAKGNILERFSAQQFPDLHSELNLSSLELGDSALYFCASSVATGATEAFFGQGTRLTVV.

This clonotype was seen a handful of times. The rearrangement joins TRBV14 to TRBJ2-2; unclear D gene. This CDR3 has 14 amino acids. V was trimmed by 9 bases and J by 1 base, leaving 12 bases between them. Germline-derived CDR1 and CDR2 are SGHDN and FVKESK. This CDR3 is CASRPYGNTGELFF. Written as DNA, the CDR3 is TGTGCCAGTAGACCATACGGGAACACCGGGGAGCTGTTTTTT.

This chain joins TRBV12-5 and TRBJ1-1, with D possibly matching TRBD1 (5 bases). CDR1 and CDR2 (germline): LGHNT, FRNRAP. This CDR3 contains 17 residues. V was cut by 3 bases and J by 3 bases, with 20 bases left in between. The CDR3 region has the DNA TGTGCTAGTGGTTTCCTCGGGGCCGGGCCTGGGGACACTGAAGCTTTCTTT. This translates into CASGFLGAGPGDTEAFF. Complete variable domain (other parts from reference TRBV12-5 and TRBJ1-1): DARVTQTPRHKVTEMGQEVTMRCQPILGHNTVFWYRQTMMQGLELLAYFRNRAPLDDSGMPKDRFSAEMPDATLATLKIQPSEPRDSAVYFCASGFLGAGPGDTEAFFGQGTRLTVV.

The chain recombines TRBV4-2 with TRBJ1-1, with 7 bases lining up with TRBD1. The V and J ends lost 6 bases and 4 bases, in that order; junction bases with no gene match: 5. This CDR3 has 13 residues. From germline, CDR1 is LGHNA and CDR2 YNFKEQ. CDR3 in amino acids: CASRRPGGTEAFF. The DNA of the CDR3 is TGTGCCAGCAGACGTCCAGGGGGCACTGAAGCTTTCTTT.

This chain uses TRBV11-2 with TRBJ2-2; TRBD1 might be the D (7 bases). Germline lookup yields CDR1 SGHAT and CDR2 FQNNGV. Trimming removed 3 bases at V and 2 bases at J, with 19 bases between. The length of the CDR3 is 18 residues. The DNA of the CDR3 is TGTGCCAGCAGCTTCAGTATCGGGGGACAGACAAACACCGGGGAGCTGTTTTTT. Amino acid sequence: CASSFSIGGQTNTGELFF.

This clonotype showed up many times. V gene TRBV4-3 combines with J gene TRBJ2-2, with 9 positions matching TRBD2. Germline loops: CDR1 LGHNA, CDR2 YSLEER. This CDR3 is 17 amino acids long. J lost 2 bases, V lost 0 bases, and 4 bases had no gene match. CDR3 region: CASSQDSSGDNTGELFF. The CDR3 nucleotides are TGCGCCAGCAGCCAAGATTCTAGCGGGGACAACACCGGGGAGCTGTTTTTT.

The CDR3 coding sequence is TGTGCCAGCAGCTTAGGAAGCGGGACAAGCTCCTACGAGCAGTACTTC. This sequence encodes CASSLGSGTSSYEQYF. This chain uses TRBV7-6 with TRBJ2-7; D might be TRBD2 (7 bases). With 1 base removed from V and 0 bases from J, the gap between germline ends came to 13 bases. Germline assignment: CDR1 SGHVS and CDR2 FNYEAQ. The CDR3 sequence is 16 residues long.

Notes on this clonotype: This sequence may be a read error, since a much larger clone differs from it by one base. This sequence joins TRBV12-5 and TRBJ1-5; no reliable D call. Germline V gives CDR1 LGHNT, CDR2 FRNRAP. The CDR3 runs 13 residues. The CDR3 here is CVSGLAKGQPQHF. Here the CDR3 DNA reads TGTGTTAGTGGTTTGGCCAAGGGTCAGCCCCAGCATTTT.

The chain recombines TRBV27 with TRBJ1-1; 7 positions agree with TRBD1. Trimming cost V 6 bases and J 4 bases; bases outside gene matches: 8. Germline assignment: CDR1 MNHEY and CDR2 SMNVEV (reference sequence). This CDR3 spans 14 amino acids. The CDR3 is CASSNRGVSTEAFF. The DNA of the CDR3 is TGTGCCAGCAGCAACAGGGGAGTATCCACTGAAGCTTTCTTT.

The rearrangement links TRBV6-1 to TRBJ1-5; D possibly corresponds to TRBD1 (6 bases). Trimming took off 2 bases at V and 4 bases at J, with 6 bases between the two ends. CDR3 length: 13 residues. Germline CDR1 and CDR2: MNHNS and SASEGT. CDR3 coding DNA: TGTGCCAGCAGTGAAAGGGGGAATCAGCCCCAGCATTTT. This sequence encodes CASSERGNQPQHF.

This clonotype has a handful of counts. V is TRBV11-2 and J is TRBJ1-1, with D maybe TRBD1 (6 bases). Germline values: CDR1 SGHAT, CDR2 FQNNGV. Trimming removed 5 bases at V and 1 base at J, with 14 bases between. The CDR3 runs 15 residues. The CDR3 loop is CASSTNRDPNTEAFF. DNA of the CDR3: TGTGCCAGCAGCACAAACAGGGACCCGAACACTGAAGCTTTCTTT.

This clonotype appeared a single time. The chain is built from TRBV4-1 and TRBJ2-6; D call uncertain. The V end was cut by 0 bases, the J end by 4 bases, with 16 bases between. The length of the CDR3 is 18 residues. Germline V gene lookup returns CDR1 MGHRA and CDR2 YSYEKL. The CDR3 DNA is TGCGCCAGCAGCCAAGATCGACAAGCCTTAGGCGGGGCCAACGTCCTGACTTTC. This gives the protein CASSQDRQALGGANVLTF.

The chain is built from TRBV12-5 and TRBJ1-4, with D perhaps matching TRBD1 (5 bases). This CDR3 comprises 14 residues. V lost 7 bases and J lost 5, with 14 bases in between. Germline V CDR1 and CDR2: LGHNT, FRNRAP. The CDR3 DNA reads TGTGCTAGTGCCCCTGGGGCGGTGAATGAAAAACTGTTTTTT. As protein: CASAPGAVNEKLFF. The entire variable domain, with the rest obtained from reference TRBV12-5 and TRBJ1-4, is as follows: DARVTQTPRHKVTEMGQEVTMRCQPILGHNTVFWYRQTMMQGLELLAYFRNRAPLDDSGMPKDRFSAEMPDATLATLKIQPSEPRDSAVYFCASAPGAVNEKLFFGSGTQLSVL.

The rearrangement links TRBV29-1 to TRBJ1-1; no clear D. This CDR3 comprises 14 residues. V gave up 7 bases and J gave up 4 bases, with 19 bases separating them. The germline gives CDR1 SQVTM, CDR2 ANQGSEA. The CDR3, as DNA: TGCAGCGCCCGTGGTGCTTCCGGGAGCACTGAAGCTTTCTTT. Its protein product is CSARGASGSTEAFF. The whole variable domain, remainder taken from reference TRBV29-1 and TRBJ1-1, is SAVISQKPSRDICQRGTSLTIQCQVDSQVTMMFWYRQQPGQSLTLIATANQGSEATYESGFVIDKFPISRPNLTFSTLTVSNMSPEDSSIYLCSARGASGSTEAFFGQGTRLTVV.